This is a list of T cell receptor beta chains from one sample in a study of identifying expanded T cells in peripheral blood. The assay was immunoSEQ multiplex PCR, and TCRdb's table has in-frame clones only and misses some. The data show around 91,000 clones, around 88% seen once. The sample consisted of blood. Receptors were obtained from a person aged 18 to 70 in good health. CDR3s include the opening cysteine and the closing phenylalanine or tryptophan. Fields, in order: J gene, clone size, V gene, D gene, CDR3 protein, CDR3 DNA. A D gene is named only where the DNA matches it firmly. Clone sizes are given selectively: once, few, many, or a class where the clone is expanded.

j_gene: TRBJ2-7; abundance: -; v_gene: TRBV29-1; d_gene: TRBD1; CDR3aa: CSVADRGLSSYEQYF; CDR3nt: TGCAGCGTCGCGGACAGGGGGCTGTCCTCCTACGAGCAGTACTTC
j_gene: TRBJ1-2; abundance: once; v_gene: TRBV28; d_gene: -; CDR3aa: CASSLRTGASEDGYTF; CDR3nt: TGTGCCAGCAGTTTAAGAACCGGGGCCTCGGAAGATGGCTACACCTTC
j_gene: TRBJ2-5; abundance: -; v_gene: TRBV28; d_gene: -; CDR3aa: CASSSHEGRGLETQYF; CDR3nt: TGTGCCAGCAGTTCTCACGAGGGGAGAGGGCTAGAGACCCAGTACTTC
j_gene: TRBJ2-7; abundance: -; v_gene: TRBV18; d_gene: TRBD1; CDR3aa: CASSPGQGSSYEQYF; CDR3nt: TGTGCCAGCTCACCCGGACAGGGAAGTTCCTACGAGCAGTACTTC
j_gene: TRBJ2-3; abundance: few; v_gene: TRBV6-1; d_gene: -; CDR3aa: CATEGSSSTDTQYF; CDR3nt: TGTGCCACCGAAGGATCCTCTAGCACAGATACGCAGTATTTT
j_gene: TRBJ2-5; abundance: once; v_gene: TRBV27; d_gene: TRBD2; CDR3aa: CASSLGTSGSQETQYF; CDR3nt: TGTGCCAGCAGTCTCGGGACTAGCGGGAGCCAAGAGACCCAGTACTTC
j_gene: TRBJ1-2; abundance: -; v_gene: TRBV27; d_gene: TRBD1; CDR3aa: CASSPGTGVYGYTF; CDR3nt: TGTGCCAGCAGTCCCGGGACAGGGGTCTATGGCTACACCTTC
j_gene: TRBJ1-2; abundance: -; v_gene: TRBV30; d_gene: -; CDR3aa: CAWTEVFAVGYTF; CDR3nt: TGTGCCTGGACTGAAGTCTTTGCGGTGGGCTACACCTTC
j_gene: TRBJ2-3; abundance: once; v_gene: TRBV5-1; d_gene: TRBD1; CDR3aa: CASSLAGQGSTDTQYF; CDR3nt: TGCGCCAGCAGCTTGGCAGGACAGGGGAGTACAGATACGCAGTATTTT
j_gene: TRBJ1-5; abundance: -; v_gene: TRBV4-2; d_gene: TRBD1; CDR3aa: CASSQRTGSNQPQHF; CDR3nt: TGTGCCAGCAGCCAAAGGACAGGGAGCAATCAGCCCCAGCATTTT
j_gene: TRBJ2-1; abundance: -; v_gene: TRBV2; d_gene: TRBD2; CDR3aa: CASSGGRMGEQFF; CDR3nt: TGTGCCAGCAGTGGCGGGAGGATGGGCGAGCAGTTCTTC
j_gene: TRBJ2-3; abundance: -; v_gene: TRBV7-9; d_gene: TRBD1; CDR3aa: CASSFLTGDTDTQYF; CDR3nt: TGTGCCAGCAGCTTCTTAACAGGGGACACAGATACGCAGTATTTT
j_gene: TRBJ2-7; abundance: -; v_gene: TRBV28; d_gene: -; CDR3aa: CATYVANMGSYEQYF; CDR3nt: TGTGCCACCTACGTAGCGAACATGGGGTCCTACGAGCAGTACTTC
j_gene: TRBJ1-3; abundance: -; v_gene: TRBV7-6; d_gene: -; CDR3aa: CASSPGQWGNTIYF; CDR3nt: TGTGCCAGCAGCCCCGGGCAGTGGGGAAACACCATATATTTT
j_gene: TRBJ1-2; abundance: -; v_gene: TRBV2; d_gene: -; CDR3aa: CASSEFPGYTF; CDR3nt: TGTGCCAGCAGTGAATTCCCTGGCTACACCTTC
j_gene: TRBJ2-1; abundance: few; v_gene: TRBV29-1; d_gene: TRBD2; CDR3aa: CSVASGGGASYLADEQFF; CDR3nt: TGCAGCGTTGCCTCTGGCGGGGGGGCGTCGTACTTAGCCGATGAGCAGTTCTTC
j_gene: TRBJ2-7; abundance: medium-sized; v_gene: TRBV6-7; d_gene: -; CDR3aa: CASRLEDPVLYEQYF; CDR3nt: TGTGCCAGCAGGTTGGAGGATCCCGTTCTCTACGAGCAGTACTTC
j_gene: TRBJ1-3; abundance: -; v_gene: TRBV6-1; d_gene: -; CDR3aa: CASSDRGPGNTIYF; CDR3nt: TGTGCCAGCAGTGATAGAGGACCTGGAAACACCATATATTTT
j_gene: TRBJ2-2; abundance: -; v_gene: TRBV11-1; d_gene: TRBD1; CDR3aa: CASSLGALGTENTGELFF; CDR3nt: TGTGCCAGCAGCTTAGGGGCCTTAGGGACAGAGAACACCGGGGAGCTGTTTTTT